This paragraph reports one T cell receptor beta chain. No cognate antigen has been identified for it. Base-call qualities are not available, and no considerably larger clone is one nucleotide away. These data originate in a study of blood T cell repertoires in COVID-19 (TCRdb year 2020). With regard to the full study: The collaborator samples originated in the United States, Italy and Spain and spanned the acute and convalescent phases of COVID-19. The material from the prospective study consisted of cDNA or gDNA derived from T cells, B-cell-depleted T cells, or PBMCs. The dataset comprised deeply sampled blood TCRbeta repertoires from subjects exposed to, actively infected with, or recovered from COVID-19. A freely available public database, intended as a resource for researchers studying the immune response to SARS-CoV-2, is where the repertoires were released. Samples came from the ongoing ImmuneRACE study (first 160 participants) plus 1,254 subjects from 6 global collaborators. The sample metadata nearly always contained a de-identified subject ID, COVID-19 status, age in years and sex. Where available, HLA class I and class II types were taken from metadata supplied by the sample provider and were not determined by assay-based typing. The paper's findings and limits, for the study overall: The amount of clinical and demographic metadata varied by source and participant and was provided uncurated.

Whole blood was collected in K2EDTA tubes by collaborating institutions according to the institutions' own protocols. For TCRbeta analysis, collaborators shipped samples in one of three forms: frozen whole blood, isolated PBMCs, or DNA extracted from either of those sample types. The CDR3 numbers 14 residues from cysteine through phenylalanine. Left in the record is the CDR3 DNA by itself, 42 bases read in frame from the first base. V is pruned by 1 base and J by 7 bases, leaving 3 bases of the junction without a gene match. Via the germline V gene, CDR1 is ENHRY and CDR2 SYGVKD. TCRbeta CDR3 regions were amplified from genomic DNA using the immunoSEQ Assay, a bias-controlled multiplex PCR. From the authors' description of their analysis: Nucleated cell counts per sample were estimated from amplification of reference gene primers within the assay. To quantify the absolute abundance of each unique TCRbeta CDR3 rearrangement, sequence reads were collapsed and filtered. For each sample, productive Simpson clonality was calculated as the square root of Simpson's diversity index over productive rearrangements. TCRdb carries this immuneACCESS record with in-frame sequences only. Its versions omit some clonotypes, under half of them owing to an unresolved V gene in the studies checked, with the rest unexplained. V and J calls and clone size are as listed in that table; D and trimming were resolved from the DNA. The sample profile shows approximately 280,000 clones; approximately 90% of them were found once. The top ten hold approximately 4.2% of the sample.

The rearrangement joined TRBV10-3 to TRBJ1-5, and 8 junctional nucleotides match TRBD1. Sequencing was done on a sample of peripheral blood. The sequence came from a man aged 35 to 55 with acute or convalescent COVID-19. The sequenced DNA: TGTGCCATCAGTGAGTATTCAGGGGGCCAGCCCCAGCATTTT. Its coded protein is CAISEYSGGQPQHF.